The 14 T cell receptor beta chains below were found in one sample sequenced in a study of Graves' ophthalmopathy and Graves' hyperthyroidism. The sequenced template was RNA, covering the TCR beta CDR3 region. Second-round multiplex PCR came after first-round RT-PCR with HTBI primers. A single record per CDR3 protein comes from TCRdb applying MiXCR to the multiplex PCR reads. Of some 170,000 distinct CDR3 sequences listed, under 45% were seen once; the top ten hold approximately 8.9%. Input material: peripheral blood. The receptors shown here come from a man younger than 45 with Graves' ophthalmopathy.

The chain has TRBV6-1 and TRBJ1-1; D is perhaps TRBD1 (5 bases). The CDR3 runs to 13 residues. From germline, CDR1 is MNHNS and CDR2 SASEGT. Trimming stripped 2 bases from V and 6 bases from J, with 10 bases between. The CDR3 reads CASSEPQGAEAFF. In DNA form, the CDR3 reads TGTGCCAGCAGTGAACCTCAGGGTGCTGAAGCTTTCTTT.

At least ten counts were recorded for this clonotype. A much larger clone differs from this one at a single base, so this may be a read error. The chain combines TRBV6-5 with TRBJ1-6; D gene ambiguous. Germline CDR1 MNHEY, CDR2 SVGAGI. The length of the CDR3 is 13 residues. The ends were cut back, 0 bases at V and 7 bases at J, with 4 bases in the middle. In DNA, the CDR3 is TGTGCCAGCAGTTACTCGGGGAATTCACCCCTCCACTTT. This gives the protein CASSYSGNSPLHF.

The rearrangement links TRBV28 to TRBJ2-7, with 15 bases identical to TRBD2. Germline V gene sequence: CDR1 MDHEN, CDR2 SYDVKM. CDR3 size: 16 residues. Trimming cost V 5 bases and J 4 bases; bases outside gene matches: 6. In DNA, the CDR3 is TGTGCCAGCAGTCCGTCCGGACTAGCGGGAGGGTACGAGCAGTACTTC. Its protein is CASSPSGLAGGYEQYF.

This clonotype was seen at least ten times. The chain combines TRBV4-2 with TRBJ2-7; D is uncertain. Germline values: CDR1 LGHNA, CDR2 YNFKEQ. The V gene lost 0 bases and the J gene lost 3 bases, with 3 bases spanning the gap. This CDR3 spans 12 amino acids. In DNA, the CDR3 is TGTGCCAGCAGCCAAGACAGCTACGAGCAGTACTTC. Translation: CASSQDSYEQYF.

This clonotype has ten or more counts. V is TRBV11-2 and J is TRBJ2-5, with 8 bases aligning to TRBD2. The CDR3 runs 15 residues. Trimming removed 6 bases from V and 5 bases from J; junction bases left unmatched: 11. Germline V CDR1 and CDR2: SGHAT, FQNNGV. The CDR3 is CASSFGRAGWETQYF. The CDR3 DNA follows: TGTGCCAGCAGTTTCGGGAGGGCCGGTTGGGAGACCCAGTACTTC.

This clonotype was recorded at least ten times. CDR3 loop: CAQTLAGAEETQYF. The CDR3 nucleotides read TGTGCTCAAACCCTAGCGGGAGCCGAAGAGACCCAGTACTTC. The J gene is TRBJ2-5, the V gene TRBV30, with TRBD2 identical over 10 bases. Germline-derived CDR1 and CDR2 are GTSNPN and SVGIG (reference sequence). There are 14 residues in the CDR3.

This clonotype was picked up many times. One end of the junction varies from germline; a read error may be responsible. The chain links TRBV4-2 to TRBJ1-5; D remains unclear. Germline lookup yields CDR1 LGHNA and CDR2 YNFKEQ. The CDR3 length is 16 residues. CDR3 sequence reads: CVSSQDLEGINQPQHF. The CDR3 DNA reads as TGTGTCAGCAGCCAAGATCTAGAAGGGATCAATCAGCCCCAGCATTTT.

In this sample, this clonotype turned up once. This sequence joins TRBV30 and TRBJ2-7, with a possible D match to TRBD2 (5 bases). Germline CDR1 is GTSNPN and CDR2 is SVGIG (reference sequence). The CDR3 is 13 residues long. Trimming took 0 bases from V and 7 from J, leaving 13 bases between them. CDR3 amino acids: CAWSVRLTGEQYF. Written as DNA, the CDR3 is TGTGCCTGGAGTGTACGGCTCACGGGAGAGCAGTACTTC.

This chain uses TRBV7-8 with TRBJ2-5; D is unresolved. CDR1 SGHVS and CDR2 FQNEAQ come from the germline V gene. CDR3 length: 13 amino acids. Trimming left V 4 bases short and J 2 bases short, with 8 bases between. CDR3 DNA: TGTGCCAGCAGCTCGCAAGGGCAAGAGACCCAGTACTTC. As protein: CASSSQGQETQYF.

This clonotype has a count of ten or more. The chain carries TRBV6-5 and TRBJ1-5; 9 bases are a match to TRBD1. Germline V gene lookup returns CDR1 MNHEY and CDR2 SVGAGI. This CDR3 spans 14 amino acids. V was pared by 7 bases and J by 7 bases, with 8 bases of the junction left unmatched. The CDR3 region has the DNA TGTGCCAGCATACTACTGGACAGGGGACAGCCCCAGCATTTT. Its protein product is CASILLDRGQPQHF.

This clonotype occurred many times. V usage is TRBV20-1 and J usage is TRBJ1-5; 7 bases match TRBD1. V trimming: 0 bases; J trimming: 5 bases; junction bases outside the gene matches: 7. The CDR3 has 15 residues. CDR1 is DFQATT, CDR2 SNEGSKA, per germline (reference sequence). The CDR3 sequence: CSARDLRQGHQPQHF. CDR3 nucleotide sequence: TGCAGTGCTAGAGACCTGAGACAGGGCCATCAGCCCCAGCATTTT.

This chain uses TRBV12-3 or TRBV12-4 with TRBJ1-5; D is possibly TRBD1 (6 bases). V was shortened by 6 bases and J by 7 bases, with 10 bases between the two germline ends. The CDR3 has 12 residues. This CDR3 is CASRTGSQPQHF. The CDR3, as DNA: TGTGCCAGCAGAACAGGGTCCCAGCCCCAGCATTTT.

The chain links TRBV19 to TRBJ2-4; 8 bases agree with TRBD1. The V gene's germline CDR1 is LNHDA and CDR2 SQIVND (reference sequence). The length of the CDR3 is 17 residues. Germline trimming cut 3 bases from V and 5 bases from J; bases unmatched to any gene: 12. The CDR3 sequence: CASSIEGGTGFQNIQYF. The CDR3 coding sequence is TGTGCCAGTAGTATCGAGGGCGGGACAGGTTTCCAAAACATTCAGTACTTC.

This clonotype has at least ten counts. The V and J genes are TRBV7-2 and TRBJ2-7, with TRBD1 as a possible D gene (6 bases). Germline loops: CDR1 SGHTA, CDR2 FQGNSA. CDR3 length: 15 residues. V was clipped by 5 bases and J by 4 bases, with 18 bases between them. CDR3 amino acids: CASSPTGSSRYEQYF. CDR3 coding DNA: TGTGCCAGCAGCCCAACAGGGTCCTCGAGGTACGAGCAGTACTTC.